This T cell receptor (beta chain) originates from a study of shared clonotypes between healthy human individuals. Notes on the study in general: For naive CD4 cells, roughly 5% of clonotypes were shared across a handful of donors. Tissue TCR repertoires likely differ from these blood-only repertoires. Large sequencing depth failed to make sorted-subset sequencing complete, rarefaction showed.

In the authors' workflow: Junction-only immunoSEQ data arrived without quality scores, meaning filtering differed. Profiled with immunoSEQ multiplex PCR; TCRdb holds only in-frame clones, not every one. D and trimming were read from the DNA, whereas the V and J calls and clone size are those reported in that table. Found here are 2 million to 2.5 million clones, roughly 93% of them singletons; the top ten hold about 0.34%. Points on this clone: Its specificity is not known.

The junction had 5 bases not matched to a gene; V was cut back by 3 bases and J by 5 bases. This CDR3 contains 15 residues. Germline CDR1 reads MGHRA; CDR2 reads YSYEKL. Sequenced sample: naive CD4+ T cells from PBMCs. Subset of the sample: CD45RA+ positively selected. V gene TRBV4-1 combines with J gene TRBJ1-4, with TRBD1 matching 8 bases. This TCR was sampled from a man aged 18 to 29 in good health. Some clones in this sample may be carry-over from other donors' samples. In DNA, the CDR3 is TGCGCCAGCAGCCATGGGGACAGGTCGAATGAAAAACTGTTTTTT. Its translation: CASSHGDRSNEKLFF.